The entry below gives a single TCR beta chain sequence along with its context. This sample is drawn from a study of blood T cell repertoires in COVID-19. Germline V gene sequence: CDR1 MDHEN, CDR2 SYDVKM. The CDR3 extends over 15 amino acids. V dropped 3 bases and J dropped 7 bases, with 15 bases sitting between them. Profiling relied on immunoSEQ multiplex PCR, and the TCRdb table lists in-frame clones only, not all of them. Among 52,000 or so clones listed, about 89% were seen once. V usage is TRBV28 and J usage is TRBJ1-4; D call uncertain. The specimen sequenced was peripheral blood. This TCR came from a human donor in a cohort sampled during active COVID-19. In DNA, the CDR3 is TGTGCCAGCAGTTTGATCCCGGTTCGTAGTGAAAAACTGTTTTTT. It codes for CASSLIPVRSEKLFF.